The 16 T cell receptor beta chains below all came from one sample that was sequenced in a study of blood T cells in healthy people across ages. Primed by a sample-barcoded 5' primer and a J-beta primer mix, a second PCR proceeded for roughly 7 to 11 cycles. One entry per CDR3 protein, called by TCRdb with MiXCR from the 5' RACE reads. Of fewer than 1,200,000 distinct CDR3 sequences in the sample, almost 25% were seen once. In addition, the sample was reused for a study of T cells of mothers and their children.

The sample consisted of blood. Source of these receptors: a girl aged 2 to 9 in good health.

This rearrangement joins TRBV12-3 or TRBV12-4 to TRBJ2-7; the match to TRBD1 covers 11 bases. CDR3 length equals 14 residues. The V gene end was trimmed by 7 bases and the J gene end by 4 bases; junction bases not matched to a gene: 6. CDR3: CASMDRDRGYEQYF. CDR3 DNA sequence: TGTGCCAGCATGGACCGGGACAGGGGGTACGAGCAGTACTTC.

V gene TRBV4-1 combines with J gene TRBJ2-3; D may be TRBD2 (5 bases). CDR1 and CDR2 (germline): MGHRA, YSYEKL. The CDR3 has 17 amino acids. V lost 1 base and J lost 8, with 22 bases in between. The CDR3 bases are TGCGCCAGCAGCCAAGTAAAGGACTGGCTGGAGCGAGGTACGCAGTATTTT. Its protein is CASSQVKDWLERGTQYF.

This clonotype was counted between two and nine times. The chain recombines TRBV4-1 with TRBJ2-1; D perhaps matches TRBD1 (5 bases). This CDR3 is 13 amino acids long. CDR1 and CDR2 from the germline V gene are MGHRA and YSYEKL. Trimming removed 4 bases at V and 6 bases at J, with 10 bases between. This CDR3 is CASSPDSFNEQFF. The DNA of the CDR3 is TGCGCCAGCAGCCCCGACAGCTTCAATGAGCAGTTCTTC.

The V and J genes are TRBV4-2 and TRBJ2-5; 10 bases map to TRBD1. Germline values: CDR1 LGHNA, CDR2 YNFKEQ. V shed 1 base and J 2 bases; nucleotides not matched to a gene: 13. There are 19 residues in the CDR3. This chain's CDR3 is CASSQVSRAGTGVQETQYF. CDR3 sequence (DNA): TGTGCCAGCAGCCAAGTTTCCCGAGCCGGGACAGGGGTACAAGAGACCCAGTACTTC.

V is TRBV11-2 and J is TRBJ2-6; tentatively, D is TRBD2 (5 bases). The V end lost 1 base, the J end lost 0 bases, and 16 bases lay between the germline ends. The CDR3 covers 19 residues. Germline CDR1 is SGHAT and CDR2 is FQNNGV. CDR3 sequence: CASSLGAGDPSSGANVLTF. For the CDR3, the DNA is TGTGCCAGCAGCTTAGGGGCGGGTGACCCCAGCTCTGGGGCCAACGTCCTGACTTTC.

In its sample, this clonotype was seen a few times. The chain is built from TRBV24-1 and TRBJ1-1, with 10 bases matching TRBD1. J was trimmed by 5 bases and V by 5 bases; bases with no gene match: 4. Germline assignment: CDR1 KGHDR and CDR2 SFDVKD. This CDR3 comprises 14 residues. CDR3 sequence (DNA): TGTGCCACCAGTGGCCCGGGACAGGGGACTGAAGCTTTCTTT. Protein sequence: CATSGPGQGTEAFF.

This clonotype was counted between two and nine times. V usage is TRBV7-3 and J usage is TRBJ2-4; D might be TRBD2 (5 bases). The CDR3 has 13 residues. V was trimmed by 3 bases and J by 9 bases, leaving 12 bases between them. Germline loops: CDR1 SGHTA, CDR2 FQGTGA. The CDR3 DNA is TGTGCCAGCAGCTTCGAACCTGAGGGCATTCAGTACTTC. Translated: CASSFEPEGIQYF.

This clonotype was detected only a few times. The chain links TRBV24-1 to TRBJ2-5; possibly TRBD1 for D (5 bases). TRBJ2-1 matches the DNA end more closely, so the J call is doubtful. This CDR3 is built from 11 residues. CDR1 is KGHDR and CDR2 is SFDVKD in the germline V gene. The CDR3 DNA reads TGTGCCACCAGTAGGGGCAATGAGCAGTTCTTC. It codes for CATSRGNEQFF.

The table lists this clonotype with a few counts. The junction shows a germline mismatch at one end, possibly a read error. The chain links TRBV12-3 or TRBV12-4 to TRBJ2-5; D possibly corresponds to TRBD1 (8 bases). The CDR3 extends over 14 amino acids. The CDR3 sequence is CASTSQGAGEAQYF. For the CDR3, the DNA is TGTGCCAGCACCTCTCAGGGGGCGGGAGAGGCCCAGTACTTC.

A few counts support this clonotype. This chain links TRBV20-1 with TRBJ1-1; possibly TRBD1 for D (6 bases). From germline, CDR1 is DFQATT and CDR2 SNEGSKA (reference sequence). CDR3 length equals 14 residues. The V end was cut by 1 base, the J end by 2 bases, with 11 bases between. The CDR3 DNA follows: TGCAGTGCTAGAGGGGGGGCATCCAACACTGAAGCTTTCTTT. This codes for CSARGGASNTEAFF.

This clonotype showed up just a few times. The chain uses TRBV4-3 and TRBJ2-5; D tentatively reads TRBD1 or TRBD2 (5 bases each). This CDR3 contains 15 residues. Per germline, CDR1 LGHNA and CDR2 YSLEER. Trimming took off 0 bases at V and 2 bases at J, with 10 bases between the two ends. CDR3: CASSQERWGQETQYF. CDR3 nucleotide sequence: TGCGCCAGCAGCCAAGAACGTTGGGGGCAAGAGACCCAGTACTTC.

In nucleotides, the CDR3 is TGTGCCACTTTGGGCTTGGGTGTCAACACCGGGGAGCTGTTTTTT. Protein: CATLGLGVNTGELFF. V is TRBV12-3 or TRBV12-4 and J is TRBJ2-2; D remains ambiguous. Trimming took off 10 bases at V and 2 bases at J, with 17 bases between the two ends. The CDR3 runs 15 residues.

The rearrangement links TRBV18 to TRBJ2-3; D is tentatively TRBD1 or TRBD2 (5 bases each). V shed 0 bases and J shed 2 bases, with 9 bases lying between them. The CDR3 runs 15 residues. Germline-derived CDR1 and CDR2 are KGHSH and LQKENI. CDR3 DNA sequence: TGTGCCAGCTCACCACCGGGACCATACACAGATACGCAGTATTTT. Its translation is CASSPPGPYTDTQYF.

In nucleotides, the CDR3 is TGTGCCAGCAGTCCCCGATTTCTGGGTGGGGATGAAGCTTTCTTT. It yields the protein CASSPRFLGGDEAFF. This chain uses TRBV27 with TRBJ1-1; D call uncertain. V was clipped by 5 bases and J by 7 bases, with 20 bases between them. Germline V gives CDR1 MNHEY, CDR2 SMNVEV (reference sequence). There are 15 residues in the CDR3.

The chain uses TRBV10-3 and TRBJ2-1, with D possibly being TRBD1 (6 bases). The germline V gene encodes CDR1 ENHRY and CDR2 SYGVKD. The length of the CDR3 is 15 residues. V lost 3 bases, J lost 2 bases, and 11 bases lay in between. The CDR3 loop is CAISESQGPYNEQFF. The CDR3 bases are TGTGCCATCAGTGAATCGCAGGGGCCCTACAATGAGCAGTTCTTC.

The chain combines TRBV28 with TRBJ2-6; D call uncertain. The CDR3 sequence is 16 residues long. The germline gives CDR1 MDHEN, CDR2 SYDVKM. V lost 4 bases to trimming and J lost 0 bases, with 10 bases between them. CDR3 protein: CASSSLVLSGANVLTF. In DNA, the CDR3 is TGTGCCAGCAGTTCTCTGGTACTCTCTGGGGCCAACGTCCTGACTTTC.